These 25 T cell receptor beta chains share one sample of origin, sequenced in a study of chemoradiotherapy in HPV16-positive cancers. Sequenced by immunoSEQ multiplex PCR; TCRdb stores in-frame clones only, minus some. This table has under 50,000 clones, 75% to 85% appearing once. Sequenced material: blood, taken from a patient who underwent chemoradiotherapy. These receptor sequences come from a human donor with HPV-associated anogenital cancer.

This chain connects TRBV6-1 to TRBJ2-7; TRBD1 agrees at 8 bases. J was trimmed by 1 base and V by 10 bases; bases with no gene match: 6. Germline CDR1 reads MNHNS; CDR2 reads SASEGT. This CDR3 comprises 13 residues. CDR3 sequence reads: CATSRDRSYEQYF. The CDR3 nucleotides read TGTGCCACCTCGCGGGACAGGTCCTACGAGCAGTACTTC.

The V and J genes are TRBV5-5 and TRBJ2-7; 10 nucleotides line up with TRBD1. The CDR3 runs to 17 residues. Germline loops: CDR1 SGHKS, CDR2 YYEKEE (reference sequence). V lost 4 bases to trimming and J lost 6 bases; unmatched junction nucleotides: 16. CDR3 sequence reads: CASSALDRGFPRGEQYF. The DNA of the CDR3 is TGTGCCAGCAGCGCACTGGACAGGGGGTTCCCCCGAGGCGAGCAGTACTTC.

J is TRBJ2-3 and V is TRBV7-2; D is unresolved. The J call could be wrong; TRBJ1-5 is a better fit for the DNA end. The CDR3 contains 13 residues. The germline V gene encodes CDR1 SGHTA and CDR2 FQGNSA. In DNA, the CDR3 is TGTGCCAGCACCGACCATAGCACAGATACGCAGCATTTT. Translation: CASTDHSTDTQHF.

This clone appeared once. The chain links TRBV5-1 to TRBJ2-2; 10 bases are a match to TRBD2. The CDR3 has 16 residues. From germline, CDR1 is SGHRS and CDR2 YFSETQ. J lost 7 bases, V lost 3 bases, and 9 bases had no gene match. CDR3 nucleotides: TGCGCCAGCAGCTCCCCCCAGGGACTAGCGTTCGGGGAGCTGTTTTTT. Amino acids: CASSSPQGLAFGELFF.

This clone was detected once. J is TRBJ2-5 and V is TRBV7-8, with TRBD2 matching over 13 bases. CDR1 and CDR2 (germline): SGHVS, FQNEAQ. V trimming: 1 base; J trimming: 4 bases; junction bases outside the gene matches: 6. This CDR3 region has 17 residues. The CDR3 nucleotides read TGTGCCAGCAGCTTAGGCGGGACTAGCGGGGTGGTAGAGACCCAGTACTTC. Translating it yields CASSLGGTSGVVETQYF.

V and J are TRBV7-7 and TRBJ2-1; the D gene is possibly TRBD2 (5 bases). V lost 5 bases to trimming and J lost 7 bases, with 12 bases between them. There are 13 residues in the CDR3. Per the germline V gene, CDR1 is SSHAT and CDR2 is FNYEAQ (reference sequence). CDR3 loop: CASSAGPGNEQFF. The CDR3 bases are TGTGCCAGCAGCGCAGGCCCGGGGAATGAGCAGTTCTTC.

The chain joins TRBV6-6 to TRBJ2-7; 9 bases match TRBD1. CDR1 and CDR2 (germline): MNHNY, SVGAGI (reference sequence). The CDR3 extends over 16 amino acids. V shed 5 bases and J 3 bases; nucleotides not matched to a gene: 11. The CDR3 sequence is CASSQTGGVSLYEQYF. The CDR3 DNA sequence: TGTGCCAGCAGTCAAACAGGGGGCGTCTCTCTCTACGAGCAGTACTTC.

V usage is TRBV2 and J usage is TRBJ2-5, with TRBD2 matching over 11 bases. The CDR3 runs 15 residues. Germline lookup yields CDR1 SNHLY and CDR2 FYNNEI. Trimming removed 5 bases from V and 4 bases from J; junction bases left unmatched: 6. The CDR3 protein is CASSTGLAGGETQYF. CDR3 in DNA: TGTGCCAGCAGTACCGGGCTAGCGGGGGGAGAGACCCAGTACTTC.

This chain links TRBV7-8 with TRBJ1-5, with a weak D call TRBD1 (5 bases). CDR3 length: 14 residues. V gave up 2 bases and J gave up 6 bases, with 11 bases separating them. The germline V gene has CDR1 SGHVS and CDR2 FQNEAQ. CDR3 bases: TGTGCCAGCAGCTTAACCCAGGGATTTCAGCCCCAGCATTTT. As protein: CASSLTQGFQPQHF.

V is TRBV13 and J is TRBJ2-7; 10 positions match TRBD1. The junction had 8 bases not matched to a gene; V was cut back by 5 bases and J by 1 base. The CDR3 has 16 residues. The germline V gene has CDR1 PRHDT and CDR2 FYEKMQ (reference sequence). The CDR3 loop is CASSPTGQGVSYEQYF. In DNA form, the CDR3 reads TGTGCCAGCAGCCCAACTGGACAGGGGGTTTCCTACGAGCAGTACTTC.

The chain joins TRBV10-1 to TRBJ2-2; D unresolved. Germline-derived CDR1 and CDR2 are WNHNN and SYGVQD (reference sequence). This CDR3 comprises 13 residues. Trimming pared 3 bases from V and 2 bases from J, leaving 4 bases between. The chain's CDR3 is CASSDRNTGELFF. Written as DNA, the CDR3 is TGCGCCAGCAGTGACCGAAACACCGGGGAGCTGTTTTTT.

The chain is built from TRBV4-1 and TRBJ2-6, with unresolved D. V was clipped by 1 base and J by 0 bases, with 10 bases between them. CDR3 length: 17 amino acids. Germline lookup yields CDR1 MGHRA and CDR2 YSYEKL. The CDR3 nucleotides are TGCGCCAGCAGCCAAGGGAGAGGCTACTCTGGGGCCAACGTCCTGACTTTC. This encodes CASSQGRGYSGANVLTF.

V gene TRBV7-2 combines with J gene TRBJ2-7; 7 positions agree with TRBD1. V shed 1 base and J 6 bases; nucleotides not matched to a gene: 9. Germline-derived CDR1 and CDR2 are SGHTA and FQGNSA. The CDR3 length is 15 residues. In nucleotides, the CDR3 is TGTGCCAGCAGCTTAGACGGACAGGCGTGGGGCGAGCAGTACTTC. Translating it yields CASSLDGQAWGEQYF. Based on the CDR3 plus reference TRBV7-2 and TRBJ2-7, the full variable domain is GAGVSQSPSNKVTEKGKDVELRCDPISGHTALYWYRQSLGQGLEFLIYFQGNSAPDKSGLPSDRFSAERTGGSVSTLTIQRTQQEDSAVYLCASSLDGQAWGEQYFGPGTRLTVT.

The CDR3 nucleotides are TGCGCCAGCAGCCAAGCTCACTCTGCAGGGCAGCTCTATGGCTACACCTTC. It specifies CASSQAHSAGQLYGYTF. The chain joins TRBV4-3 to TRBJ1-2; tentatively, D is TRBD1 (5 bases). The CDR3 extends over 17 amino acids. The germline V gene has CDR1 LGHNA and CDR2 YSLEER. V shed 1 base and J shed 4 bases, with 19 bases lying between them.

The chain has TRBV7-3 and TRBJ2-3; no clear D gene. This CDR3 has 12 amino acids. Germline CDR1 and CDR2: SGHTA and FQGTGA. Trimming pared 5 bases from V and 6 bases from J, leaving 9 bases between. The CDR3 protein is CASSPNSDTQYF. The CDR3 DNA sequence: TGTGCCAGCAGCCCTAACTCGGATACGCAGTATTTT.

The V gene is TRBV6-5, the J gene TRBJ1-1; D uncertain. Germline V gives CDR1 MNHEY, CDR2 SVGAGI. This CDR3 has 13 residues. Trimming stripped 0 bases from V and 5 bases from J, with 7 bases between. The chain's CDR3 is CASSYSTGTEAFF. CDR3 nucleotide sequence: TGTGCCAGCAGTTACTCGACGGGTACTGAAGCTTTCTTT.

This chain uses TRBV18 with TRBJ1-2, with 10 nucleotides matching TRBD1. Germline CDR1 and CDR2: KGHSH and LQKENI. CDR3 length: 16 residues. V lost 0 bases and J lost 2; bases outside the gene matches: 3. CDR3 amino acids: CASSPPPGQGNYGYTF. The CDR3, as DNA: TGTGCCAGCTCACCACCACCGGGACAGGGGAACTATGGCTACACCTTC.

V gene TRBV5-1 combines with J gene TRBJ2-3; TRBD2 aligns across 12 bases. J lost 8 bases, V lost 7 bases, and 11 bases had no gene match. Germline CDR1 is SGHRS and CDR2 is YFSETQ. The CDR3 contains 15 residues. Written as DNA, the CDR3 is TGCGCCAGCGAACAGACTAGCGGGGGACGGAGTACGCAGTATTTT. Residues: CASEQTSGGRSTQYF.

The chain recombines TRBV6-5 with TRBJ1-3, with D possibly being TRBD1 (5 bases). Trimming removed 8 bases from V and 0 bases from J, with 8 bases in between. From germline, CDR1 is MNHEY and CDR2 SVGAGI. This CDR3 has 13 residues. The CDR3 here is CASWGLSGNTIYF. CDR3 in DNA: TGTGCCAGCTGGGGCCTCTCTGGAAACACCATATATTTT.

This chain joins TRBV18 and TRBJ1-4; unclear D gene. Germline CDR1 and CDR2: KGHSH and LQKENI. Trimming took 5 bases from V and 4 from J, leaving 20 bases between them. The CDR3 sequence is 17 residues long. CDR3 nucleotide sequence: TGTGCCAGCTCATCAAGTATTGTCACGACCCATAATGAAAAACTGTTTTTT. This translates into CASSSSIVTTHNEKLFF.

The chain employs TRBV2 and TRBJ1-6; D is possibly TRBD1 (6 bases). Deletions cut 8 bases from V and 7 bases from J, with 15 bases between. Germline V gene sequence: CDR1 SNHLY, CDR2 FYNNEI. This CDR3 is 14 amino acids long. The CDR3 bases are TGTGCCAGCCGGAGATCAAGGGGGAATTCACCCCTCCACTTT. It codes for CASRRSRGNSPLHF.

This clone was detected only a few times. The chain carries TRBV9 and TRBJ1-1; no clear D gene. Trimming stripped 0 bases from V and 0 bases from J, with 6 bases between. CDR1 is SGDLS and CDR2 is YYNGEE in the germline V gene. The CDR3 contains 14 residues. In DNA, the CDR3 is TGTGCCAGCAGCGTAGAAGAATTGAACACTGAAGCTTTCTTT. Encoded protein: CASSVEELNTEAFF.

The chain has TRBV5-6 and TRBJ2-5; D call uncertain. The CDR3 length is 14 residues. Trimming took off 3 bases at V and 4 bases at J, with 13 bases between the two ends. Germline V gives CDR1 SGHDT, CDR2 YYEEEE. The CDR3 coding sequence is TGTGCCAGCAGCTCTCCGCTGCCCCCAGAGACCCAGTACTTC. As protein: CASSSPLPPETQYF. The full variable domain, with the rest looked up from reference TRBV5-6 and TRBJ2-5, is DAGVTQSPTHLIKTRGQQVTLRCSPKSGHDTVSWYQQALGQGPQFIFQYYEEEERQRGNFPDRFSGHQFPNYSSELNVNALLLGDSALYLCASSSPLPPETQYFGPGTRLLVL.

The chain couples TRBV20-1 to TRBJ2-7; D call uncertain. V was cut by 6 bases and J by 6 bases, with 12 bases left in between. This CDR3 has 11 amino acids. Germline values: CDR1 DFQATT, CDR2 SNEGSKA (reference sequence). CDR3 in DNA: TGCAGTGCCCCGAGATTTCCCGAGCAGTACTTC. Translated, it gives CSAPRFPEQYF.

The chain recombines TRBV11-2 with TRBJ1-5, with D hard to call. The CDR3 is made up of 14 amino acids. The germline V gene encodes CDR1 SGHAT and CDR2 FQNNGV. V was shortened by 5 bases and J by 3 bases, with 11 bases between the two germline ends. The CDR3 region is CASSPDGSNQPQHF. As DNA, the CDR3 is TGTGCCAGCAGCCCGGACGGTTCCAATCAGCCCCAGCATTTT.